One and the same sample provided the 11 T cell receptor beta chains below, sequenced in a study of beta chain features in type 1 diabetes listed by TCRdb under 2018. Results and caveats for the whole study, not just this receptor: Type 1 diabetes patients showed a moderate but significant shortening of TCRB CDR3 length in all four CD4+ subsets.

The protocol used for the library was the immunoSEQ multiplex PCR assay. All of the isolated RNA was reverse transcribed with the High Capacity cDNA Reverse Transcription Kit, so expressed TCRB transcripts were sequenced. TCRdb carries this immuneACCESS record with in-frame sequences only. Its versions omit some clonotypes, under half of them owing to an unresolved V gene in the studies checked, with the rest unexplained. Recorded for this sample are about 160,000 clones; around 8.4% of them occurred a single time. The ten largest clones capture more than 0.5% of the sample. For these TCRs, the target antigens are not known. Sequencing was carried out using central memory CD4+ T cells from blood. The receptors were sampled from a woman under 30 with type 1 diabetes.

This clone was seen more than once but under ten times. The rearrangement links TRBV19 to TRBJ2-1; 8 nucleotides line up with TRBD2. CDR3 length equals 14 residues. Unmatched junction bases numbered 6, after V lost 3 bases and J lost 8 bases. CDR1 and CDR2 (germline): LNHDA, SQIVND (reference sequence). This CDR3 reads CASSMGVAGYEQFF. For the CDR3, the DNA is TGTGCCAGTAGTATGGGGGTAGCGGGGTATGAGCAGTTCTTC.

The rearrangement links TRBV27 to TRBJ2-1; 15 positions match TRBD2. The germline gives CDR1 MNHEY, CDR2 SMNVEV (reference sequence). The CDR3 has 17 residues. Trimming at V came to 8 bases and at J to 10 bases, leaving 15 bases not matched to a gene. CDR3 in amino acids: CASGALGTSGRINEQFF. Written as DNA, the CDR3 is TGTGCCAGCGGTGCGTTAGGGACTAGCGGGAGGATAAACGAGCAGTTCTTC.

There are a few counts of this clone. The V gene is TRBV9, the J gene TRBJ2-7, with D perhaps TRBD2 (5 bases). Trimming removed 3 bases at V and 0 bases at J, with 13 bases between. CDR1 is SGDLS and CDR2 is YYNGEE in the germline V gene. The length of the CDR3 is 15 residues. DNA for the CDR3: TGTGCCAGCAGCGAGGGTAGCGCGAGCTCCTACGAGCAGTACTTC. Its translation: CASSEGSASSYEQYF.

This clone was counted between two and nine times. This chain links TRBV27 with TRBJ1-5; 9 nucleotides line up with TRBD1. This CDR3 comprises 16 residues. After removal of 3 bases from V and 6 bases from J, the junction contained 9 bases not matched to a gene. Germline CDR1 reads MNHEY; CDR2 reads SMNVEV (reference sequence). CDR3 loop: CASSFLGGTGPQPQHF. CDR3 sequence (DNA): TGTGCCAGCAGTTTTTTGGGGGGGACAGGGCCTCAGCCCCAGCATTTT.

This clone was seen a handful of times. V is TRBV29-1 and J is TRBJ2-1; possibly TRBD2 for D (5 bases). Per germline, CDR1 SQVTM and CDR2 ANQGSEA. V lost 7 bases, J lost 4 bases, and 5 bases lay in between. The CDR3 loop spans 10 amino acids. The CDR3 sequence: CSGRYNEQFF. The CDR3 DNA follows: TGCAGCGGGAGGTACAATGAGCAGTTCTTC.

This clone was counted between two and nine times. This chain uses TRBV14 with TRBJ2-3, with 8 bases that match TRBD2. CDR3 size: 15 residues. V lost 1 base, J lost 1 base, and 1 base stayed unmatched. Germline values: CDR1 SGHDN, CDR2 FVKESK. Here the CDR3 reads CASSQALAGTDTQYF. As DNA, the CDR3 is TGTGCCAGCAGCCAAGCACTAGCGGGCACAGATACGCAGTATTTT.

CDR3 loop: CSVRLQGKDEAFF. CDR3 in DNA: TGCAGCGTTAGATTACAGGGGAAGGATGAAGCTTTCTTT. The rearrangement links TRBV29-1 to TRBJ1-1, with 7 bases fitting TRBD1. The CDR3 extends over 13 amino acids. Per the germline V gene, CDR1 is SQVTM and CDR2 is ANQGSEA. J gave up 7 bases and V 5 bases, and 10 bases lay outside the gene matches.

This clone has only a few counts. Distinct nucleotide sequences in the sample also encode this CDR3. The rearrangement links TRBV20-1 to TRBJ1-3; D ambiguous. CDR1 and CDR2 (germline): DFQATT, SNEGSKA (reference sequence). V was trimmed by 0 bases and J by 7 bases, leaving 4 bases between them. The CDR3 contains 11 residues. CDR3 residues: CSARDSNTIYF. The CDR3 DNA reads as TGCAGTGCTAGAGATTCGAACACCATATATTTT.

The chain links TRBV5-4 to TRBJ1-6, with D possibly matching TRBD1 (5 bases). The V end lost 1 base, the J end lost 10 bases, and 15 bases lay between the germline ends. The germline V gene has CDR1 SGHNT and CDR2 YYREEE (reference sequence). The CDR3 totals 15 residues. The CDR3 DNA reads TGTGCCAGCAGCTTGTTGCAGGGCGCACCATCACCCCTCCACTTT. This codes for CASSLLQGAPSPLHF.

This chain connects TRBV6-1 to TRBJ2-3, with D tentatively TRBD1 (5 bases). This CDR3 region has 17 residues. CDR1 is MNHNS and CDR2 is SASEGT in the germline V gene. V lost 2 bases to trimming and J lost 0 bases, with 15 bases between them. This chain's CDR3 is CASSEFGQSPSTDTQYF. Written as DNA, the CDR3 is TGTGCCAGCAGTGAATTTGGACAATCCCCTAGCACAGATACGCAGTATTTT.

The rearrangement uses TRBV28 and TRBJ2-1; D gene uncertain. Germline values: CDR1 MDHEN, CDR2 SYDVKM. The CDR3 consists of 13 residues. V was shortened by 6 bases and J by 10 bases, with 16 bases between the two germline ends. CDR3 in DNA: TGTGCCAGCAGCATGGGTTCTAGAAAGGAGCAGTTCTTC. Its translation: CASSMGSRKEQFF.